The 11 T cell receptor beta chains presented below share a single source sample, sequenced in a study of cytomegalovirus exposure and HLA in healthy donors (dated by TCRdb to 2016 to 2017). The protocol used for the library was the immunoSEQ multiplex PCR assay. For the multiplex PCR, a mixture combining 60 forward primers for TCR Vbeta segments and 13 reverse primers for TCR Jbeta segments was used. TCRdb took over this immuneACCESS table, retaining in-frame rearrangements with V and J assigned. Such tables are incomplete; in checked studies, under half of the missing clones stem from an unresolved V gene, and the remainder is unexplained. The sample contains 130,000 or so clones, approximately 72% of them found a single time. Jointly, the top ten make up 6.5% of the sample. Sequencing was done on a sample of PBMCs. The source is a woman aged 60 to 75 in good health and CMV-seronegative.

The chain recombines TRBV10-3 with TRBJ2-1; TRBD2 matches at 11 bases. CDR3 length: 15 amino acids. The J segment lost 8 bases and the V segment lost 4 bases, leaving 7 bases of the junction unmatched. The germline V gene has CDR1 ENHRY and CDR2 SYGVKD. The CDR3 coding sequence is TGTGCCATCAGTGGACTAGCGGGAAGTTCGGATGAGCAGTTCTTC. It translates to CAISGLAGSSDEQFF.

CDR3 loop: CASSPPGLAGGRNTQYF. As DNA, the CDR3 is TGTGCCAGCAGTCCGCCGGGACTAGCGGGAGGGAGGAATACGCAGTATTTT. The J gene is TRBJ2-3, the V gene TRBV28, with TRBD2 identical over 16 bases. The CDR3 has 17 amino acids. J was trimmed by 7 bases and V by 5 bases; bases with no gene match: 9. Per the germline V gene, CDR1 is MDHEN and CDR2 is SYDVKM.

The chain recombines TRBV19 with TRBJ2-5; TRBD1 matches at 11 bases. The end of the DNA fits TRBJ2-7 better, so the J call may be wrong. This CDR3 comprises 15 residues. Germline CDR1 and CDR2: LNHDA and SQIVND (reference sequence). The CDR3: CASSTRTGGTHEQYF. The CDR3 DNA follows: TGTGCCAGTAGTACCCGGACAGGGGGCACCCACGAGCAGTACTTC.

In the case of this clone: Other DNA sequences in this sample translate to the same CDR3. The J gene is TRBJ2-5, the V gene TRBV9, with TRBD1 matching over 7 bases. Germline V lookup: CDR1 SGDLS, CDR2 YYNGEE. The V gene end was trimmed by 0 bases and the J gene end by 1 base; junction bases not matched to a gene: 3. This CDR3 is built from 15 residues. DNA for the CDR3: TGTGCCAGCAGCGTAGGACCAGGGGGCCAAGAGACCCAGTACTTC. It yields the protein CASSVGPGGQETQYF.

This clone was recorded a few times. The V gene is TRBV7-2, the J gene TRBJ2-3; TRBD2 matches at 8 bases. Germline V gives CDR1 SGHTA, CDR2 FQGNSA. This CDR3 is built from 13 residues. Germline trimming cut 3 bases from V and 4 bases from J; bases unmatched to any gene: 0. The DNA of the CDR3 is TGTGCCAGCAGCTTGACTAGCGCAGATACGCAGTATTTT. Its translation is CASSLTSADTQYF.

The CDR3 DNA is TGTGCCAGCAGCCGACAGGGAAATCAGCCCCAGCATTTT. Translation gives CASSRQGNQPQHF. The chain recombines TRBV6-5 with TRBJ1-5; the match to TRBD1 covers 7 bases. CDR3 length: 13 residues. Germline lookup yields CDR1 MNHEY and CDR2 SVGAGI. V shed 6 bases, J shed 4 bases, and the junction held 3 bases outside the gene matches.

V and J are TRBV5-6 and TRBJ1-1, with unresolved D. This CDR3 has 13 residues. V lost 3 bases to trimming and J lost 8 bases, with 14 bases between them. Looked up from germline, CDR1 is SGHDT and CDR2 is YYEEEE. This chain's CDR3 is CASSSNPQSEAFF. The CDR3 DNA follows: TGTGCCAGCAGCTCCAACCCACAGAGCGAAGCTTTCTTT.

The J gene is TRBJ1-2, the V gene TRBV6-5; possible D gene TRBD1, 6 bases. The CDR3 consists of 13 residues. Trimming shortened V by 7 bases and J by 7 bases, and 16 bases separated the two germline ends. Germline loops: CDR1 MNHEY, CDR2 SVGAGI. In nucleotides, the CDR3 is TGTGCCAGCACGGGGGGCGCCGGGACTGGCTACACCTTC. Amino acid sequence: CASTGGAGTGYTF.

The rearrangement links TRBV14 to TRBJ2-1, with TRBD2 as a possible D gene (5 bases). Looked up from germline, CDR1 is SGHDN and CDR2 is FVKESK. The CDR3 is 12 amino acids. Deletions cut 3 bases from V and 8 bases from J, with 8 bases between. The CDR3 sequence: CASSQGSHEQFF. The CDR3 region has the DNA TGTGCCAGCAGCCAGGGGAGCCATGAGCAGTTCTTC.

The chain recombines TRBV15 with TRBJ2-3; weak D call: TRBD1 (5 bases). V lost 4 bases and J 4 bases, leaving 9 bases between the germline ends. This CDR3 has 13 residues. Germline V gene data show CDR1 as LNHNV and CDR2 as YYDKDF (reference sequence). The CDR3 loop is CATSKRRADTQYF. The CDR3 coding sequence is TGTGCCACCAGCAAACGCAGGGCAGATACGCAGTATTTT.

This chain links TRBV11-3 with TRBJ2-6; 8 nucleotides match TRBD1. Germline CDR1 SGHNT, CDR2 YENEEA. The V gene end was trimmed by 4 bases and the J gene end by 3 bases; junction bases not matched to a gene: 2. This CDR3 comprises 15 residues. The CDR3 region has the DNA TGTGCCAGCAGCTCAGGGGGCGGTGGGGCCAACGTCCTGACTTTC. This gives the protein CASSSGGGGANVLTF.